The 22 T cell receptor beta chains below come from one sample, sequenced in a study of tissue T cells after allogeneic stem cell transplantation. Sequencing used immunoSEQ multiplex PCR; TCRdb keeps in-frame clones, though not all of them. The sample shows over 8,000 clones, under 55% of them seen only once. The time point is: mouse harvest day 7 after allogeneic transplant. Tail vein injection delivered 10^7 T-cell-depleted bone marrow cells and 10^6 splenic CD5+ T cells. Sequenced material: skin. The source of these receptors is a female BALB/c mouse given C57BL/6 T cells with graft-versus-host disease after an allogeneic hematopoietic cell transplant.

This clone is classed as large (0.1 to 1%). Gene labels here are mouse ones. The read finishes 1 residue shy of the CDR3 end, and the germline J gene is used to complete it. The V and J genes are TRBV3 and TRBJ1-4; 7 bases are shared with TRBD1. Germline loops: CDR1 SNHLY, CDR2 FYNGKV (reference sequence). Trimming at V came to 3 bases and at J to 3 bases, leaving 4 bases not matched to a gene. There are 15 residues in the CDR3. The sequenced part of the CDR3 DNA is TGTGCCAGCAGCTTGGGACAGAGGACCAACGAAAGATTATTT. Encoded protein: CASSLGQRTNERLF. The whole CDR3 protein reads CASSLGQRTNERLFF.

This clone was seen only a few times. Mouse gene names and germline throughout. The read halts 1 residue ahead of the CDR3 end, with the missing end drawn from the germline J gene. The gene calls are TRBV3 and TRBJ2-7; 10 bases match TRBD2. Germline trimming cut 5 bases from V and 4 bases from J; bases unmatched to any gene: 5. Germline V gives CDR1 SNHLY, CDR2 FYNGKV (reference sequence). The CDR3 covers 14 residues. The CDR3: CASSIRLGGYEQYF. The sequenced CDR3 bases are TGTGCCAGCAGCATCCGACTGGGGGGTTATGAACAGTAC.

This clone was recorded a few times. Genes here carry mouse names. The read gets to within 1 residue of the CDR3 end, and the germline J gene fills in the rest. The rearrangement joins TRBV16 to TRBJ1-2; the D gene is possibly TRBD1 (6 bases). With 5 bases removed from V and 1 base from J, the gap between germline ends came to 8 bases. CDR1 and CDR2 from the germline V gene are SGHSA and FRNQAP. CDR3 length: 13 residues. Incomplete CDR3 DNA: TGTGCAAGCAGCAAGGGACAAAACTCCGACTACACC. Translating gives CASSKGQNSDYT. The full-length CDR3 reads as CASSKGQNSDYTF.

This clone is classed as medium-sized. Gene names follow the mouse nomenclature. The read ends 1 residue early relative to the CDR3; the germline J gene fills the gap. V gene TRBV13-3 combines with J gene TRBJ1-6, with D possibly being TRBD1 (6 bases). TRBJ1-6 is placed among ORFs of uncertain function. The CDR3 runs 14 residues. The V gene lost 2 bases and the J gene lost 4 bases, with 7 bases spanning the gap. Germline V lookup: CDR1 NNHDY, CDR2 SYVADS. The CDR3 spells CASSEGQYNSPLYF. The covered CDR3 bases are TGTGCCAGCAGTGAGGGACAATATAATTCGCCCCTCTAC.

As for this clone: Gene names refer to mouse genes. Read data end 1 residue before the CDR3 end; the end is taken from the germline J gene. This chain connects TRBV26 to TRBJ2-1; 10 nucleotides match TRBD2. With V trimmed by 6 bases and J by 7 bases, 6 bases remained unmatched. The germline V gene has CDR1 KGHPV and CDR2 FQNQEV (reference sequence). This CDR3 is 14 amino acids long. CDR3 protein: CASSPTGGRAEQFF. The covered CDR3 bases are TGTGCCAGCAGCCCGACTGGGGGGCGAGCTGAGCAGTTC.

Concerning this clone: The gene names here belong to mouse. The read ends 1 residue early relative to the CDR3; the germline J gene fills the gap. This sequence joins TRBV26 and TRBJ2-4; perhaps TRBD1 as D (6 bases). Trimming pared 4 bases from V and 0 bases from J, leaving 11 bases between. Germline V gene data show CDR1 as KGHPV and CDR2 as FQNQEV (reference sequence). The CDR3 has 15 amino acids. The CDR3 loop reads CASSPTGTSQNTLYF. The part of the CDR3 DNA that was read is TGTGCCAGCAGTCCGACCGGGACAAGTCAAAACACCTTGTAC. The full variable domain, its missing parts supplied by reference TRBV26 and TRBJ2-4, is NSKVIQTPRYLVKGQGQKAKMRCIPEKGHPVVFWYQQNKNNEFKFLINFQNQEVLQQIDMTEKRFSAECPSNSPCSLEIQSSEAGDSALYLCASSPTGTSQNTLYFGAGTRLSVL.

This clone has only one observation. The gene symbols are mouse symbols. Sequencing ends 1 residue short of the CDR3 end; the germline J gene provides the rest. The chain couples TRBV26 to TRBJ1-6; TRBD1 matches 7 bases. TRBJ1-6 carries the ORF label, with uncertain function. V lost 4 bases to trimming and J lost 4 bases; unmatched junction nucleotides: 4. CDR1 and CDR2 from the germline V gene are KGHPV and FQNQEV (reference sequence). The CDR3 has 15 amino acids. The CDR3 bases that were read are TGTGCCAGCAGTCCACGACAGGGATATAATTCGCCCCTCTAC. It yields the protein CASSPRQGYNSPLY. In full, the CDR3 is CASSPRQGYNSPLYF.

A word on this clone: Gene and germline names: mouse. This chain's CDR3 is CASSLAGTGGPERLFF. Partial CDR3 DNA: TGTGCCAGCAGCTTAGCCGGGACAGGGGGGCCCGAAAGATTATTT. V gene TRBV3 combines with J gene TRBJ1-4, with TRBD1 matching over 11 bases. The CDR3 extends 1 residue past the end of the read, so its final part is completed from the germline J gene. CDR3 length: 16 residues. Germline CDR1 is SNHLY and CDR2 is FYNGKV (reference sequence). The V gene end was trimmed by 0 bases and the J gene end by 7 bases; junction bases not matched to a gene: 4.

This clone is medium-sized within its sample. The gene names here belong to mouse. The read falls 1 residue short of the CDR3 end, and the missing part is taken from the germline J gene. The chain employs TRBV13-3 and TRBJ2-1, with D uncertain. From germline, CDR1 is NNHDY and CDR2 SYVADS. This CDR3 comprises 12 residues. The V gene lost 5 bases and the J gene lost 1 base, with 4 bases spanning the gap. CDR3 protein: CASSQNYAEQFF. The sequenced CDR3 bases are TGTGCCAGCAGCCAGAACTATGCTGAGCAGTTC.

The table lists this clone with a few counts. The germline and genes are mouse ones. The CDR3 extends 1 residue past the end of the read, so its final part is completed from the germline J gene. The rearrangement uses TRBV26 and TRBJ2-1, with TRBD2 matching over 9 bases. The CDR3 is made up of 15 amino acids. Per the germline V gene, CDR1 is KGHPV and CDR2 is FQNQEV (reference sequence). V dropped 4 bases and J dropped 3; count of bases not matched to a gene: 4. The CDR3 loop is CASSRRTGVYAEQFF. CDR3 DNA (partial): TGTGCCAGCAGTCGCCGGACTGGGGTCTATGCTGAGCAGTTC.

This clone is labeled medium-sized. Mouse names are used for the genes. Coverage ceases 1 residue before the CDR3 finishes, and the germline J gene fills in the end. Other DNA sequences of this sample code for an identical CDR3. The chain uses TRBV3 and TRBJ2-7; 9 positions agree with TRBD2. CDR1 is SNHLY, CDR2 FYNGKV, per germline (reference sequence). The V and J ends lost 2 bases and 4 bases, in that order; junction bases with no gene match: 3. The CDR3 runs to 14 residues. The CDR3: CASSLSWGGYEQYF. The CDR3 DNA, read in part, is TGTGCCAGCAGCTTAAGCTGGGGGGGGTATGAACAGTAC.

Concerning this clone: These gene names are mouse names. Read sequence stops 1 residue before the CDR3 end, and the germline J gene provides the missing end. V and J are TRBV26 and TRBJ2-2, with 8 bases identical to TRBD1. This CDR3 has 14 residues. Germline V gene data show CDR1 as KGHPV and CDR2 as FQNQEV (reference sequence). V gave up 5 bases and J gave up 3 bases; unmatched junction bases: 2. The CDR3 protein is CASSMTGDTGQLYF. CDR3 DNA (partial): TGTGCCAGCAGTATGACAGGGGACACCGGGCAGCTCTAC. Filled out from reference TRBV26 and TRBJ2-2, the complete variable domain reads NSKVIQTPRYLVKGQGQKAKMRCIPEKGHPVVFWYQQNKNNEFKFLINFQNQEVLQQIDMTEKRFSAECPSNSPCSLEIQSSEAGDSALYLCASSMTGDTGQLYFGEGSKLTVL.

As regards this clone: The germline and genes are mouse ones. This CDR3 reads CASSQDWGDTLYF. The covered CDR3 bases are TGTGCCAGCAGCCAAGACTGGGGGGACACCTTGTAC. The chain has TRBV5 and TRBJ2-4; 8 nucleotides line up with TRBD2. The read ends 1 residue early relative to the CDR3; the germline J gene fills the gap. Germline CDR1 LGHNA, CDR2 YNLKQL (reference sequence). This CDR3 comprises 13 residues. With V trimmed by 0 bases and J by 7 bases, 0 bases remained unmatched.

On this clone itself: Gene names denote mouse genes. The read ends 1 residue shy of where the CDR3 ends; the end is completed using the germline J gene. The genes are TRBV26 and TRBJ2-5, with TRBD1 identical over 9 bases. CDR3 size: 14 residues. The germline V gene encodes CDR1 KGHPV and CDR2 FQNQEV (reference sequence). Losses at the gene ends were 2 bases for V and 3 bases for J; bases not matched to a gene: 0. The CDR3 loop is CASSLGQGQDTQYF. The covered CDR3 bases are TGTGCCAGCAGTCTGGGACAGGGGCAAGACACCCAGTAC.

On this clone itself: Mouse gene names apply. Read data end 1 residue before the CDR3 end; the end is taken from the germline J gene. The chain joins TRBV12-2 to TRBJ1-5; 7 positions agree with TRBD1. Germline V gene sequence: CDR1 SGHLS, CDR2 HYDKME. J was trimmed by 4 bases and V by 2 bases; bases with no gene match: 4. The CDR3 length is 14 residues. CDR3 DNA, as far as it was read: TGTGCCAGCTCTCGGCAGGGGGGGAACCAGGCTCCGCTT. Translation gives CASSRQGGNQAPL. The whole CDR3 region reads CASSRQGGNQAPLF.

Concerning this clone: Mismatch with germline at one junction end may stem from a read error. All gene names here are mouse names. The CDR3 extends 1 residue past the end of the read, so its final part is completed from the germline J gene. The V and J genes are TRBV13-3 and TRBJ2-4, with TRBD1 identical over 8 bases. Per germline, CDR1 NNHDY and CDR2 SYVADS. CDR3 length: 13 amino acids. The CDR3 here is CASRDDRGDTLYF. The covered CDR3 bases are TGTGCCAGCAGGGATGACAGGGGAGACACCTTGTAC.

This clone was observed a few times. Gene names follow the mouse nomenclature. The part of the CDR3 DNA that was read is TGTGCCAGCAGTGGGGACAGGGTTGAACAGTAC. It encodes CASSGDRVEQY. The full CDR3 reads CASSGDRVEQYF. The genes are TRBV26 and TRBJ2-7, with TRBD1 matching over 9 bases. The sequence runs out 1 residue before the end of the CDR3; the remainder is reconstructed from the germline J gene. CDR1 and CDR2 from the germline V gene are KGHPV and FQNQEV (reference sequence). V lost 5 bases to trimming and J lost 6 bases; unmatched junction nucleotides: 2. This CDR3 contains 12 residues.

Remarks on this clone: Gene names follow the mouse nomenclature. Coverage ceases 1 residue before the CDR3 finishes, and the germline J gene fills in the end. The genes are TRBV23 and TRBJ2-5. Germline V gene sequence: CDR1 KGHTA, CDR2 FQNQQP. This CDR3 is 14 amino acids long. CDR3 amino acids: CSSSQRGQGDTQYF. Incomplete CDR3 DNA: TGCTCCAGCAGTCAACGGGGGCAGGGGGACACCCAGTAC.

For this clone: Gene labels here are mouse ones. The CDR3 end is not reached by the read, which stops 1 residue before it; the germline J gene fills it in. The chain has TRBV23 and TRBJ1-2. The CDR3 is made up of 15 amino acids. The V gene's germline CDR1 is KGHTA and CDR2 FQNQQP. CDR3 region: CSSSQSWGTNSDYTF. The DNA read from the CDR3 is TGCTCCAGCAGTCAATCGTGGGGGACAAACTCCGACTACACC. Drawing the rest from reference TRBV23 and TRBJ1-2, the complete variable domain is DAAVTQKPRYLIKMKGQEAEMKCIPEKGHTAVFWYQQKQSKELKFLIYFQNQQPLDQIDMVKERFSAVCPSSSLCSLGIRTCEAEDSALYLCSSSQSWGTNSDYTFGSGTRLLVI.

Worth noting for this clone: Gene and germline names: mouse. The read ends 1 residue early relative to the CDR3; the germline J gene fills the gap. The chain combines TRBV23 with TRBJ2-5; the table assigns TRBD1, which was not confirmed against the DNA. The CDR3 covers 14 residues. CDR1 and CDR2 (germline): KGHTA, FQNQQP. This CDR3 reads CSSSQSDRGDTQYF. Incomplete CDR3 DNA: TGCTCCAGCAGTCAATCGGACAGGGGAGACACCCAGTAC.

As to this clone: Mouse gene names and germline throughout. From the germline J gene comes the end of the CDR3, since the read stops 1 residue before it. The chain uses TRBV5 and TRBJ2-5; 12 positions match TRBD2. Germline CDR1 LGHNA, CDR2 YNLKQL (reference sequence). The CDR3 sequence is 14 residues long. V was clipped by 4 bases and J by 5 bases; unmatched bases: 1. The part of the CDR3 DNA that was read is TGTGCCAGCAGCCCGACTGGGGGGGCAGACACCCAGTAC. It specifies CASSPTGGADTQY. The CDR3, in full, reads CASSPTGGADTQYF.

In regard to this clone: Gene and germline names: mouse. The CDR3 is cut off 1 residue early in the read; its end comes from the germline J gene. This chain joins TRBV26 and TRBJ1-1, with D hard to call. CDR1 KGHPV and CDR2 FQNQEV come from the germline V gene (reference sequence). Trimming left V 2 bases short and J 2 bases short, with 6 bases between. This CDR3 spans 13 amino acids. The CDR3 spells CASSLGSNTEVFF. The CDR3 DNA, read in part, is TGTGCCAGCAGTCTGGGGTCCAACACAGAAGTCTTC.